The 28 T cell receptor beta chains below come from one sample, sequenced in a study of cytomegalovirus exposure and HLA in healthy donors. Use of 60 Vbeta and 13 Jbeta primers characterized the PCR. Repertoires were generated with immunoSEQ multiplex PCR, while TCRdb's copy carries only in-frame clones and drops some. The data contain about 83,000 clones, about two thirds of them singletons. The specimen was PBMCs. Source of these receptors: a man aged 55 to 70 in good health and CMV-seronegative.

This chain joins TRBV2 and TRBJ2-7, with D perhaps matching TRBD2 (6 bases). The V end lost 6 bases, the J end lost 7 bases, and 19 bases lay between the germline ends. Germline V lookup: CDR1 SNHLY, CDR2 FYNNEI. The CDR3 is 14 amino acids. CDR3: CASRRGASGGEQYF. The CDR3 region has the DNA TGTGCCAGCAGAAGAGGGGCCTCCGGGGGTGAGCAGTACTTC.

The chain joins TRBV25-1 to TRBJ2-1; 8 bases fit TRBD2. CDR1 is MGHDK and CDR2 is SYGVNS in the germline V gene. Trimming took 5 bases from V and 9 from J; bases not matched to a gene: 9. This CDR3 has 14 residues. The CDR3 reads CASSTPRGTSEQFF. The DNA for the CDR3 is TGTGCCAGCAGTACTCCTCGGGGGACTAGTGAGCAGTTCTTC.

The CDR3 nucleotides are TGTGCCAGCAGTGTATCCCGGACAGGGGGAGCGGGAGGCACAGATACGCAGTATTTT. This codes for CASSVSRTGGAGGTDTQYF. This chain links TRBV6-1 with TRBJ2-3; 10 bases are shared with TRBD1. V shed 4 bases, J shed 1 base, and the junction held 14 bases outside the gene matches. The CDR3 is made up of 19 amino acids. Germline CDR1 is MNHNS and CDR2 is SASEGT.

This chain joins TRBV2 and TRBJ2-3, with D maybe TRBD2 (5 bases). Trimming removed 4 bases from V and 1 base from J, with 12 bases in between. The CDR3 loop spans 15 amino acids. The V gene's germline CDR1 is SNHLY and CDR2 FYNNEI. CDR3 DNA sequence: TGTGCCAGCAGTGGATCCCGGGGTGGCACAGATACGCAGTATTTT. This codes for CASSGSRGGTDTQYF.

This chain uses TRBV27 with TRBJ2-7; 7 positions agree with TRBD2. Trimming took 7 bases from V and 6 from J; bases not matched to a gene: 12. The CDR3 is 14 residues long. Germline V gene sequence: CDR1 MNHEY, CDR2 SMNVEV (reference sequence). The CDR3 protein is CASTSGLGLGEQYF. The CDR3 DNA is TGTGCCAGCACCTCCGGACTAGGTTTGGGCGAGCAGTACTTC.

This chain links TRBV6-5 with TRBJ2-3; maybe TRBD2 (5 bases). The CDR3 loop spans 11 amino acids. Germline V gives CDR1 MNHEY, CDR2 SVGAGI. V was cut by 9 bases and J by 6 bases, with 10 bases left in between. For the CDR3, the DNA is TGTGCCAGTCAAGCGGCGGATACGCAGTATTTT. Translating it yields CASQAADTQYF.

This clone was seen once. The rearrangement uses TRBV28 and TRBJ2-7; 13 bases agree with TRBD2. Germline CDR1 reads MDHEN; CDR2 reads SYDVKM. The CDR3 length is 14 residues. With V trimmed by 6 bases and J by 6 bases, 5 bases remained unmatched. For the CDR3, the DNA is TGTGCCAGCAGCCCGGGACTAGCGGGATCCGAGCAGTACTTC. It codes for CASSPGLAGSEQYF. Together with reference TRBV28 and TRBJ2-7, the CDR3 gives the full variable domain: DVKVTQSSRYLVKRTGEKVFLECVQDMDHENMFWYRQDPGLGLRLIYFSYDVKMKEKGDIPEGYSVSREKKERFSLILESASTNQTSMYLCASSPGLAGSEQYFGPGTRLTVT.

This chain joins TRBV7-9 and TRBJ1-4; D might be TRBD1 (5 bases). The germline V gene encodes CDR1 SEHNR and CDR2 FQNEAQ (reference sequence). V dropped 0 bases and J dropped 10 bases, with 15 bases sitting between them. The CDR3 has 15 amino acids. CDR3 loop: CASSLAMQGGGKLFF. The CDR3 bases are TGTGCCAGCAGCTTAGCAATGCAGGGTGGCGGAAAACTGTTTTTT.

This chain's CDR3 is CASSSTGGQETQYF. In nucleotides, the CDR3 is TGTGCCAGCAGCTCGACAGGGGGCCAAGAGACCCAGTACTTC. The chain joins TRBV7-9 to TRBJ2-5; 9 bases line up with TRBD1. Germline CDR1 SEHNR, CDR2 FQNEAQ (reference sequence). Germline trimming cut 4 bases from V and 1 base from J; bases unmatched to any gene: 1. The CDR3 runs 14 residues.

The chain recombines TRBV5-5 with TRBJ2-2; perhaps TRBD2 as D (5 bases). This CDR3 is 16 amino acids long. The germline V and J ends were trimmed by 1 base and 6 bases, with 16 bases remaining between them. The V gene's germline CDR1 is SGHKS and CDR2 YYEKEE (reference sequence). Here the CDR3 DNA reads TGTGCCAGCAGCTTGAGGACCGGGGAATGGGCCGGGGAGCTGTTTTTT. Translated: CASSLRTGEWAGELFF.

This sequence joins TRBV29-1 and TRBJ2-3, with 8 nucleotides matching TRBD1. The CDR3 sequence is 14 residues long. Looked up from germline, CDR1 is SQVTM and CDR2 is ANQGSEA. V shed 6 bases, J shed 9 bases, and the junction held 14 bases outside the gene matches. The CDR3 loop reads CSVHATGAFSTQYF. The CDR3, as DNA: TGCAGCGTCCACGCGACAGGGGCGTTCTCCACGCAGTATTTT.

The chain combines TRBV28 with TRBJ1-2; possibly TRBD1 for D (5 bases). CDR1 is MDHEN and CDR2 is SYDVKM in the germline V gene. This CDR3 spans 12 amino acids. Trimming took 11 bases from V and 2 from J, leaving 12 bases between them. CDR3 sequence reads: CAGRGTNYGYTF. The CDR3 DNA is TGTGCCGGCCGGGGGACCAACTATGGCTACACCTTC.

This clone was detected only a few times. The J gene is TRBJ1-6, the V gene TRBV2, with TRBD1 as a possible D gene (5 bases). Germline V gene sequence: CDR1 SNHLY, CDR2 FYNNEI. There are 16 residues in the CDR3. V was shortened by 8 bases and J by 8 bases, with 22 bases between the two germline ends. The CDR3 loop reads CASSKLAGSGDSPLHF. CDR3 bases: TGTGCCAGCTCTAAATTGGCAGGGTCTGGGGATTCACCCCTCCACTTT.

The chain uses TRBV5-1 and TRBJ2-5; 14 nucleotides agree with TRBD2. Trimming removed 2 bases from V and 0 bases from J; junction bases left unmatched: 9. There are 19 residues in the CDR3. From germline, CDR1 is SGHRS and CDR2 YFSETQ. The CDR3 here is CASSLTPGLAGVNQETQYF. The CDR3 coding sequence is TGCGCCAGCAGCTTAACCCCGGGACTAGCGGGAGTCAACCAAGAGACCCAGTACTTC.

The chain links TRBV6-1 to TRBJ1-2, with 8 bases identical to TRBD1. CDR1 MNHNS and CDR2 SASEGT come from the germline V gene. With V trimmed by 7 bases and J by 8 bases, 9 bases remained unmatched. The CDR3 length is 13 residues. The CDR3 sequence is CASIVTRGQGYTF. As DNA, the CDR3 is TGTGCCAGCATCGTTACCAGGGGGCAAGGCTACACCTTC.

This chain joins TRBV7-2 and TRBJ1-5, with 7 nucleotides matching TRBD1. The V gene's germline CDR1 is SGHTA and CDR2 FQGNSA. The trim removed 10 bases at V and 2 bases at J, leaving 2 bases unmatched. This CDR3 is built from 12 residues. The CDR3 loop is CAIGTGNQPQHF. CDR3 bases: TGTGCCATTGGGACAGGCAATCAGCCCCAGCATTTT.

In its sample, this clone was seen a few times. The rearrangement uses TRBV5-1 and TRBJ2-5; TRBD2 matches at 8 bases. V trimming: 3 bases; J trimming: 2 bases; junction bases outside the gene matches: 6. The CDR3 length is 15 residues. The germline gives CDR1 SGHRS, CDR2 YFSETQ. Here the CDR3 reads CASSSSAGEQETQYF. CDR3 nucleotide sequence: TGCGCCAGCAGCTCCTCAGCGGGGGAACAAGAGACCCAGTACTTC.

The J gene is TRBJ1-1, the V gene TRBV7-6; weak D call: TRBD1 (6 bases). The germline gives CDR1 SGHVS, CDR2 FNYEAQ. Trimming left V 2 bases short and J 1 base short, with 11 bases between. The CDR3 totals 15 residues. CDR3 bases: TGTGCCAGCAGCTTACTACAGGGTGAGAACACTGAAGCTTTCTTT. It specifies CASSLLQGENTEAFF.

This clone was seen more than once but under ten times. The rearrangement uses TRBV2 and TRBJ2-6; D gene uncertain. CDR1 SNHLY and CDR2 FYNNEI come from the germline V gene. This CDR3 comprises 16 residues. V was trimmed by 3 bases and J by 2 bases, leaving 11 bases between them. The CDR3 is CASSELEFTGANVLTF. CDR3 nucleotides: TGTGCCAGCAGTGAGTTGGAGTTTACTGGGGCCAACGTCCTGACTTTC.

The chain joins TRBV29-1 to TRBJ2-1; perhaps TRBD2 as D (5 bases). The length of the CDR3 is 11 residues. The V end lost 7 bases, the J end lost 8 bases, and 12 bases lay between the germline ends. Germline loops: CDR1 SQVTM, CDR2 ANQGSEA. CDR3 region: CSGGLDHEQFF. CDR3 nucleotide sequence: TGCAGCGGAGGGCTCGACCATGAGCAGTTCTTC.

The chain uses TRBV2 and TRBJ1-5; no firm D call. CDR3 length equals 13 residues. Trimming removed 2 bases at V and 4 bases at J, with 6 bases between. The germline CDR1 and CDR2 sequences are SNHLY and FYNNEI. The CDR3 here is CASSEQVNQPQHF. The CDR3 region has the DNA TGTGCCAGCAGTGAACAGGTAAATCAGCCCCAGCATTTT.

The chain combines TRBV2 with TRBJ1-2; unclear D gene. Germline assignment: CDR1 SNHLY and CDR2 FYNNEI. The CDR3 runs to 13 residues. V gave up 8 bases and J gave up 5 bases, with 15 bases separating them. CDR3 region: CASPGLPGYGYTF. The CDR3 bases are TGTGCCAGCCCCGGATTACCGGGGTATGGCTACACCTTC.

V usage is TRBV6-1 and J usage is TRBJ2-1; the D gene is possibly TRBD1 (6 bases). The V gene's germline CDR1 is MNHNS and CDR2 SASEGT. CDR3 length: 13 amino acids. Trimming pared 8 bases from V and 7 bases from J, leaving 15 bases between. CDR3 amino acids: CASREPGENEQFF. The CDR3 DNA is TGTGCCAGCCGGGAACCAGGGGAAAATGAGCAGTTCTTC.

The V call is TRBV7-2, the J call TRBJ2-2; 10 nucleotides line up with TRBD2. V shed 3 bases, J shed 5 bases, and the junction held 3 bases outside the gene matches. The CDR3 consists of 15 residues. CDR1 SGHTA and CDR2 FQGNSA come from the germline V gene. The CDR3 loop reads CASSFLAGVTGELFF. The CDR3 nucleotides are TGTGCCAGCAGCTTCCTAGCGGGAGTAACCGGGGAGCTGTTTTTT.

The rearrangement uses TRBV11-2 and TRBJ1-1; no definite D call. The CDR3 has 13 residues. Germline-derived CDR1 and CDR2 are SGHAT and FQNNGV. V lost 2 bases to trimming and J lost 1 base, with 5 bases between them. CDR3 protein: CASSLNKNTEAFF. DNA of the CDR3: TGTGCCAGCAGCTTAAACAAGAACACTGAAGCTTTCTTT.

V and J are TRBV20-1 and TRBJ1-4; D is unclear. The CDR3 extends over 11 amino acids. Germline values: CDR1 DFQATT, CDR2 SNEGSKA (reference sequence). Trimming left V 3 bases short and J 3 bases short, with 2 bases between. The CDR3 nucleotides read TGCAGTGCTAGCTCTAATGAAAAACTGTTTTTT. It codes for CSASSNEKLFF.

The chain carries TRBV25-1 and TRBJ1-1; D possibly corresponds to TRBD1 (6 bases). Trimming left V 4 bases short and J 1 base short, with 19 bases between. This CDR3 is built from 17 residues. Looked up from germline, CDR1 is MGHDK and CDR2 is SYGVNS. This CDR3 reads CASSASPPQGSNTEAFF. CDR3 in DNA: TGTGCCAGCAGTGCCAGCCCCCCACAGGGCTCGAACACTGAAGCTTTCTTT. Combining the CDR3 with reference TRBV25-1 and TRBJ1-1 gives the whole variable domain EADIYQTPRYLVIGTGKKITLECSQTMGHDKMYWYQQDPGMELHLIHYSYGVNSTEKGDLSSESTVSRIRTEHFPLTLESARPSHTSQYLCASSASPPQGSNTEAFFGQGTRLTVV.

The chain uses TRBV14 and TRBJ2-7; no reliable D call. Germline-derived CDR1 and CDR2 are SGHDN and FVKESK. Deletions cut 2 bases from V and 3 bases from J, with 11 bases between. The CDR3 has 14 residues. CDR3 sequence: CASSQTSRIYEQYF. For the CDR3, the DNA is TGTGCCAGCAGCCAAACCTCGAGGATCTACGAGCAGTACTTC.